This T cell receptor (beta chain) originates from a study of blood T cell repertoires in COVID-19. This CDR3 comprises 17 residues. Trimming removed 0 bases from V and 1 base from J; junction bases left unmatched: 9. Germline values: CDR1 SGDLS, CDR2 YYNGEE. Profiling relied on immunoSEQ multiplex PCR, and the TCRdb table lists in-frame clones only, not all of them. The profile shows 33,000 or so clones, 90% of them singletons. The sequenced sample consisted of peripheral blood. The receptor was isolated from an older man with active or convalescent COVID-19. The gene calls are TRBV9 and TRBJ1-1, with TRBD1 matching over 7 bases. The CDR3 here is CASSVGSAWTGNTEAFF. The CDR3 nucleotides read TGTGCCAGCAGCGTAGGTTCGGCCTGGACAGGGAACACTGAAGCTTTCTTT.